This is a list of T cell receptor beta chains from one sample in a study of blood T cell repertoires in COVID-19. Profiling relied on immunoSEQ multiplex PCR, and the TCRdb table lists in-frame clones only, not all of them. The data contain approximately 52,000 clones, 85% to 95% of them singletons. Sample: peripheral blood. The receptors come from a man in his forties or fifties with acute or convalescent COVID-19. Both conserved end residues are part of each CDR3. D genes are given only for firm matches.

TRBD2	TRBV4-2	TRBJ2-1	TGTGCCAGCAGCCAATTCTACAGCGGGGGTGCAACCTACAATGAGCAGTTCTTC	CASSQFYSGGATYNEQFF
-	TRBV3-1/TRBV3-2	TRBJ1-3	TGTGCCAGCAGCCGTCAGGGGGGAAACACCATATATTTT	CASSRQGGNTIYF
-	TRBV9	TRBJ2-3	TGTGCCAGCAGCGTACTGAGCGGCACAGATACGCAGTATTTT	CASSVLSGTDTQYF
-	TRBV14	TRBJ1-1	TGTGCCAGCAGTAACGAATTAGACAGCACTGAAGCTTTCTTT	CASSNELDSTEAFF
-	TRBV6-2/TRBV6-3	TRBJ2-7	TGTGCCAGCAGTTACCGGGACTTTTTCTACGAGCAGTACTTC	CASSYRDFFYEQYF
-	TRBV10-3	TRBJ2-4	TGTGCCATCAGTGACGAGGGTCGGATTCAGTACTTC	CAISDEGRIQYF
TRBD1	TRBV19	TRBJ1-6	TGTGCCAGCCACAGGACAGGGGGCGCGTCACCCCTCCACTTT	CASHRTGGASPLHF
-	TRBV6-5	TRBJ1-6	TGTGCCAGCAGTTCCCACAGGAGGGTGCGGGACTCACCCCTCCACTTT	CASSSHRRVRDSPLHF
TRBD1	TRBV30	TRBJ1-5	TGTGCCTGGGGAAGCTACAGGGGTAGCAATCAGCCCCAGCATTTT	CAWGSYRGSNQPQHF
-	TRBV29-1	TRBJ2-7	TGCAGCGCCACAGGGAAGGGCGAGCAGTACTTC	CSATGKGEQYF
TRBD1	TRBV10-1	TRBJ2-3	TGCGCCAGCAGTGCTTCTCCGGGACAGGGACACACAGATACGCAGTATTTT	CASSASPGQGHTDTQYF